This paragraph covers one T cell receptor beta chain sequence. Its antigen is not known. This specimen comes from a study of early stage breast cancer tumors. Study summary: About 8 ER+/PR+/HER2- tumors were invasive ductal; a few were invasive lobular. Study-level points and caveats: Tumors had roughly 2.6-fold higher T cell density than normal breast. Enriched TCRB sequences shared across patients were mostly commonly generated sequences. Tumor and normal breast were distinguished via blood comparison in about 85% of the 16 patients.

There are 14 residues in the CDR3. Between the trimmed V and J ends, which lost 0 bases and 2 bases, there was a span of 8 bases. CDR1 and CDR2 (germline): SGHRS, YFSETQ. The protocol was immunoSEQ multiplex PCR, while the TCRdb copy is restricted to in-frame clones and leaves out a portion. The sample has about 72,000 clones; more than 60% are singletons. The genes are TRBV5-1 and TRBJ1-1; no clear D. The sequenced material came from blood. This receptor was taken from a person in their 60s with breast cancer. The CDR3 here is CASSLGPENTEAFF. DNA of the CDR3: TGCGCCAGCAGCTTGGGTCCCGAAAACACTGAAGCTTTCTTT.